These 22 T cell receptor beta chains were all obtained from the same sample, sequenced in a study of blood T cell repertoires in COVID-19. TCRdb's table, derived via immunoSEQ multiplex PCR, lists solely in-frame clones and lacks some. In the table there are some 140,000 clones, 87% of which are singletons. Sample: peripheral blood. These receptor sequences come from a man aged 50 to 60 with active COVID-19.

V gene TRBV3-1 (or the pseudogene TRBV3-2) combines with J gene TRBJ1-3; D gene uncertain. This CDR3 is 16 amino acids long. V gave up 0 bases and J gave up 0 bases, with 9 bases separating them. Germline V gene data show CDR1 as LGHDT and CDR2 as YNNKEL (reference sequence). In DNA, the CDR3 is TGTGCCAGCAGCCAAGATGGAGTACCCTCTGGAAACACCATATATTTT. Amino acids: CASSQDGVPSGNTIYF.

The J gene is TRBJ1-2, the V gene TRBV10-3; D is possibly TRBD1 (6 bases). CDR3 length: 11 residues. The ends were cut back, 10 bases at V and 9 bases at J, with 15 bases in the middle. Germline V gene sequence: CDR1 ENHRY, CDR2 SYGVKD. The CDR3 is CATGGQSSYTF. The CDR3 nucleotides are TGTGCCACCGGAGGACAGTCGAGCTACACCTTC.

This clone was counted a few times. The J gene is TRBJ2-5, the V gene TRBV11-2, with 11 bases identical to TRBD2. Germline V gene sequence: CDR1 SGHAT, CDR2 FQNNGV. The CDR3 runs 14 residues. The V gene end was trimmed by 1 base and the J gene end by 5 bases; junction bases not matched to a gene: 0. In DNA form, the CDR3 reads TGTGCCAGCAGCTTAGGGACTAGCGGGGAGACCCAGTACTTC. As protein: CASSLGTSGETQYF.

The chain links TRBV11-2 to TRBJ2-7, with 7 bases aligning to TRBD1. The V gene end was trimmed by 1 base and the J gene end by 3 bases; junction bases not matched to a gene: 6. Germline CDR1 is SGHAT and CDR2 is FQNNGV. The CDR3 runs to 15 residues. CDR3 sequence (DNA): TGTGCCAGCAGCTTAGGGCAGGGGGTGGGCTACGAGCAGTACTTC. Its protein product is CASSLGQGVGYEQYF.

The chain is built from TRBV2 and TRBJ2-5; 8 bases are a match to TRBD1. The CDR3 covers 16 residues. Germline V gene sequence: CDR1 SNHLY, CDR2 FYNNEI. J gave up 5 bases and V 0 bases, and 8 bases lay outside the gene matches. The CDR3 is CASSEAQARGQETQYF. DNA of the CDR3: TGTGCCAGCAGTGAAGCGCAGGCCAGGGGGCAGGAGACCCAGTACTTC. Variable domain in full (rest from reference TRBV2 and TRBJ2-5): EPEVTQTPSHQVTQMGQEVILRCVPISNHLYFYWYRQILGQKVEFLVSFYNNEISEKSEIFDDQFSVERPDGSNFTLKIRSTKLEDSAMYFCASSEAQARGQETQYFGPGTRLLVL.

The J gene is TRBJ2-3, the V gene TRBV15, with TRBD2 matching 10 bases. The CDR3 extends over 15 amino acids. The germline gives CDR1 LNHNV, CDR2 YYDKDF (reference sequence). Trimming removed 0 bases from V and 9 bases from J; junction bases left unmatched: 6. The DNA for the CDR3 is TGTGCCACCAGCAGAGATGGGCGAGCGGGGGGGACGCAGTATTTT. Protein product: CATSRDGRAGGTQYF.

Only one count was recorded for this clone. The chain uses TRBV29-1 and TRBJ1-2; possibly TRBD1 for D (5 bases). The CDR3 is made up of 13 amino acids. Germline V gene data show CDR1 as SQVTM and CDR2 as ANQGSEA. V gave up 8 bases and J gave up 5 bases, with 18 bases separating them. CDR3 amino acids: CSYTKGEGYGYTF. The DNA for the CDR3 is TGCAGCTATACGAAAGGGGAAGGGTATGGCTACACCTTC.

The rearrangement joins TRBV6-6 to TRBJ2-7; possible D gene TRBD2, 5 bases. The CDR3 contains 11 residues. V dropped 8 bases and J dropped 4 bases, with 9 bases sitting between them. Germline V lookup: CDR1 MNHNY, CDR2 SVGAGI (reference sequence). CDR3 nucleotide sequence: TGTGCCAGCTTGGGCGGGTACGAGCAGTACTTC. Encoded protein: CASLGGYEQYF.

The chain is built from TRBV18 and TRBJ1-6; the match to TRBD1 covers 7 bases. The CDR3 spans 14 residues. The V gene end was trimmed by 8 bases and the J gene end by 8 bases; junction bases not matched to a gene: 9. Per germline, CDR1 KGHSH and CDR2 LQKENI. The CDR3 protein is CASAQGRGDSPLHF. The CDR3 bases are TGTGCCAGCGCACAGGGGCGCGGGGATTCACCCCTCCACTTT.

The chain joins TRBV15 to TRBJ1-2, with D possibly TRBD1 on 5 matching bases. The germline V and J ends were trimmed by 3 bases and 8 bases, with 7 bases remaining between them. Germline values: CDR1 LNHNV, CDR2 YYDKDF (reference sequence). This CDR3 region has 11 residues. The CDR3 protein is CATSRGRGYTF. The CDR3, as DNA: TGTGCCACCAGCAGGGGGCGAGGCTACACCTTC.

The chain has TRBV19 and TRBJ1-6, with D perhaps matching TRBD1 (6 bases). V lost 9 bases and J lost 10, with 19 bases in between. Germline V gene data show CDR1 as LNHDA and CDR2 as SQIVND (reference sequence). The CDR3 has 14 residues. CDR3 protein: CASLWGGQGSPLHF. Here the CDR3 DNA reads TGTGCCAGCCTCTGGGGGGGGCAAGGATCACCCCTCCACTTT.

Only one count was recorded for this clone. The chain joins TRBV19 to TRBJ1-4, with 9 nucleotides matching TRBD1. The J segment lost 0 bases and the V segment lost 7 bases, leaving 18 bases of the junction unmatched. There are 20 residues in the CDR3. Germline V gene sequence: CDR1 LNHDA, CDR2 SQIVND (reference sequence). CDR3 sequence reads: CASTPPRGTGPHPTNEKLFF. CDR3 nucleotide sequence: TGTGCCAGTACCCCTCCCCGGGGGACAGGGCCCCACCCAACTAATGAAAAACTGTTTTTT.

This clone was detected only once. The chain uses TRBV25-1 and TRBJ2-5, with TRBD2 as a possible D gene (6 bases). The CDR3 spans 13 residues. Germline values: CDR1 MGHDK, CDR2 SYGVNS. V was shortened by 5 bases and J by 8 bases, with 15 bases between the two germline ends. In DNA, the CDR3 is TGTGCCAGCAGTCTTGGGGGGAAATCAACCCAGTACTTC. As protein: CASSLGGKSTQYF. Full variable domain (rest looked up from reference TRBV25-1 and TRBJ2-5): EADIYQTPRYLVIGTGKKITLECSQTMGHDKMYWYQQDPGMELHLIHYSYGVNSTEKGDLSSESTVSRIRTEHFPLTLESARPSHTSQYLCASSLGGKSTQYFGPGTRLLVL.

The chain couples TRBV5-1 to TRBJ2-1, with TRBD2 matching 7 bases. The CDR3 loop spans 13 amino acids. Germline V gene lookup returns CDR1 SGHRS and CDR2 YFSETQ. Unmatched junction bases numbered 2, after V lost 3 bases and J lost 5 bases. CDR3 sequence reads: CASSSGLNNEQFF. The CDR3 DNA reads TGCGCCAGCAGCTCGGGACTAAACAATGAGCAGTTCTTC.

The chain has TRBV7-2 and TRBJ2-2; 9 bases map to TRBD1. This CDR3 comprises 16 residues. The germline CDR1 and CDR2 sequences are SGHTA and FQGNSA. Germline trimming cut 5 bases from V and 1 base from J; bases unmatched to any gene: 5. The CDR3 region is CASSQWGQGNTGELFF. In DNA form, the CDR3 reads TGTGCCAGCAGCCAATGGGGACAGGGGAACACCGGGGAGCTGTTTTTT. Based on the CDR3 plus reference TRBV7-2 and TRBJ2-2, the full variable domain is GAGVSQSPSNKVTEKGKDVELRCDPISGHTALYWYRQSLGQGLEFLIYFQGNSAPDKSGLPSDRFSAERTGGSVSTLTIQRTQQEDSAVYLCASSQWGQGNTGELFFGEGSRLTVL.

This sequence joins TRBV4-3 and TRBJ2-7; a possible D gene is TRBD1 (6 bases). Trimming pared 11 bases from V and 0 bases from J, leaving 14 bases between. CDR3 size: 13 residues. Germline V CDR1 and CDR2: LGHNA, YSLEER. The CDR3 reads CALRQVHSYEQYF. CDR3 bases: TGCGCCCTAAGACAGGTTCACTCCTACGAGCAGTACTTC.

The chain couples TRBV7-2 to TRBJ2-3; D ambiguous. Trimming took off 5 bases at V and 4 bases at J, with 10 bases between the two ends. In germline, CDR1 is SGHTA, CDR2 FQGNSA. The CDR3 has 13 residues. The CDR3 region has the DNA TGTGCCAGCAGCCCCATTCCAGCAGATACGCAGTATTTT. Protein: CASSPIPADTQYF.

The rearrangement joins TRBV24-1 to TRBJ2-1; D unclear. The CDR3 extends over 14 amino acids. Trimming took off 3 bases at V and 8 bases at J, with 13 bases between the two ends. CDR1 KGHDR and CDR2 SFDVKD come from the germline V gene. The CDR3 DNA reads as TGTGCCACCAGTGATCCTTTCCGGTCCTATGAGCAGTTCTTC. It yields the protein CATSDPFRSYEQFF.

The DNA of the CDR3 is TGTGCCAGTAGTCAGCGGGGAAACGCACGGGGAGATACGCAGTATTTT. Encoded protein: CASSQRGNARGDTQYF. This chain links TRBV19 with TRBJ2-3; 7 bases align to TRBD2. V dropped 5 bases and J dropped 5; count of bases not matched to a gene: 13. CDR1 and CDR2 (germline): LNHDA, SQIVND (reference sequence). The CDR3 sequence is 16 residues long.

The genes are TRBV5-1 and TRBJ1-6, with 9 nucleotides matching TRBD1. Trimming at V came to 4 bases and at J to 9 bases, leaving 8 bases not matched to a gene. The V gene's germline CDR1 is SGHRS and CDR2 YFSETQ. The CDR3 contains 15 residues. CDR3 coding DNA: TGCGCCAGCAGCCAAACACAGGGGGCTGGTTCACCCCTCCACTTT. It encodes CASSQTQGAGSPLHF.

The genes are TRBV2 and TRBJ1-1, with D perhaps matching TRBD1 (6 bases). The V gene lost 4 bases and the J gene lost 2 bases, with 11 bases spanning the gap. CDR1 and CDR2 (germline): SNHLY, FYNNEI. This CDR3 is built from 14 residues. The CDR3 DNA reads as TGTGCCAGCAGTGGCCCACAGGGTAACACTGAAGCTTTCTTT. It encodes CASSGPQGNTEAFF.

The V call is TRBV4-1, the J call TRBJ1-5; D is possibly TRBD1 (5 bases). With 3 bases removed from V and 10 bases from J, the gap between germline ends came to 13 bases. The CDR3 extends over 13 amino acids. Germline V gene sequence: CDR1 MGHRA, CDR2 YSYEKL. CDR3 nucleotides: TGCGCCAGCAGCCAGGTGGGGGGTGCACCCCAGCATTTT. Encoded protein: CASSQVGGAPQHF.